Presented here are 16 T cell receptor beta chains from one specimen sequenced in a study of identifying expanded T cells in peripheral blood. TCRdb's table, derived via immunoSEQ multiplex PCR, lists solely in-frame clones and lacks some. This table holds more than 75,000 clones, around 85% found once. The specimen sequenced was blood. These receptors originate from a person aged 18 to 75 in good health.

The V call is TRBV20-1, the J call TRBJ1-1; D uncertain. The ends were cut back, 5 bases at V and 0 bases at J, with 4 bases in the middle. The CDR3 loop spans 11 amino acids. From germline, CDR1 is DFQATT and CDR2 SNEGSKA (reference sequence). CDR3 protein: CSAAMNTEAFF. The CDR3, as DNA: TGCAGTGCTGCCATGAACACTGAAGCTTTCTTT.

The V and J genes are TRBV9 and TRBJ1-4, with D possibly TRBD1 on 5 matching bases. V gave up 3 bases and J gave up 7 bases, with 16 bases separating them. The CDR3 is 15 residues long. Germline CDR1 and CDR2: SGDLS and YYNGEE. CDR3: CASSARDGGGEKLFF. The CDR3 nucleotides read TGTGCCAGCAGCGCCCGGGACGGAGGAGGTGAAAAACTGTTTTTT.

CDR3 protein: CASSLAPGNEKLFF. The CDR3 DNA reads TGTGCCAGCAGCTTAGCGCCCGGGAATGAAAAACTGTTTTTT. The chain has TRBV7-9 and TRBJ1-4; no clear D gene. Germline V gives CDR1 SEHNR, CDR2 FQNEAQ (reference sequence). The CDR3 loop spans 14 amino acids. Trimming pared 0 bases from V and 5 bases from J, leaving 7 bases between.

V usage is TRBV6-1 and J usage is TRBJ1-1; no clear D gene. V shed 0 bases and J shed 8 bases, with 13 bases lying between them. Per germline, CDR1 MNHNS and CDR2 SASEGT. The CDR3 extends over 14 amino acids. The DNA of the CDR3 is TGTGCCAGCAGTGAAGCGGTATTTAACAGCGAAGCTTTCTTT. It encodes CASSEAVFNSEAFF.

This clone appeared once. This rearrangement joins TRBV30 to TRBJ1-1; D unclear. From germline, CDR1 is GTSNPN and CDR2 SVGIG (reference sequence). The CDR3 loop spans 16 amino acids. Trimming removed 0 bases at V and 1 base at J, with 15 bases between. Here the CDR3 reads CAWSVQVRRANTEAFF. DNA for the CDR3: TGTGCCTGGAGTGTACAAGTTAGGCGGGCGAACACTGAAGCTTTCTTT.

CDR3: CASSLLGGMRADTQYF. The CDR3 DNA follows: TGTGCCAGCAGCCTCCTAGGGGGGATGCGCGCAGATACGCAGTATTTT. This sequence joins TRBV7-3 and TRBJ2-3; D tentatively reads TRBD1 or TRBD2 (6 bases each). V was shortened by 5 bases and J by 4 bases, with 19 bases between the two germline ends. The CDR3 has 16 residues. Germline V CDR1 and CDR2: SGHTA, FQGTGA.

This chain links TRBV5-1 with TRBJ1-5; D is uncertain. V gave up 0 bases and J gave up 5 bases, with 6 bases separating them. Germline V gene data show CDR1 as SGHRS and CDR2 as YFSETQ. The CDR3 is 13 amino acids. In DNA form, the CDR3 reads TGCGCCAGCAGCTTGGCTGGGGATCAGCCCCAGCATTTT. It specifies CASSLAGDQPQHF.

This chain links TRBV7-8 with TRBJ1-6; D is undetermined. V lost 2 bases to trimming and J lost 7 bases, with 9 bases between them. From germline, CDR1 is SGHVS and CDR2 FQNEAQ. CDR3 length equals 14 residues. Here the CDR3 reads CASSLYPRNSPLHF. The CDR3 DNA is TGTGCCAGCAGCTTATACCCCAGGAATTCACCCCTCCACTTT.

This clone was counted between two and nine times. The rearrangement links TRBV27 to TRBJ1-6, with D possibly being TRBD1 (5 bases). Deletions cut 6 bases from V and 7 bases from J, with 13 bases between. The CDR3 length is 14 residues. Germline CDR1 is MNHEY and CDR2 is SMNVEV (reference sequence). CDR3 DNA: TGTGCCAGCAGAAGGGGCAGGGCGAATTCACCCCTCCACTTT. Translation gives CASRRGRANSPLHF.

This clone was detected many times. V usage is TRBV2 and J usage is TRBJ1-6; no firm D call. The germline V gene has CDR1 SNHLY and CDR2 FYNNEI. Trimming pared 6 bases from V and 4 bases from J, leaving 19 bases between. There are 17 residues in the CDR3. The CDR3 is CASRTLRSQLYNSPLHF. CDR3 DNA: TGTGCCAGCAGGACCCTCAGGAGTCAGTTGTATAATTCACCCCTCCACTTT. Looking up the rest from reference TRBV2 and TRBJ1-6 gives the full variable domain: EPEVTQTPSHQVTQMGQEVILRCVPISNHLYFYWYRQILGQKVEFLVSFYNNEISEKSEIFDDQFSVERPDGSNFTLKIRSTKLEDSAMYFCASRTLRSQLYNSPLHFGNGTRLTVT.

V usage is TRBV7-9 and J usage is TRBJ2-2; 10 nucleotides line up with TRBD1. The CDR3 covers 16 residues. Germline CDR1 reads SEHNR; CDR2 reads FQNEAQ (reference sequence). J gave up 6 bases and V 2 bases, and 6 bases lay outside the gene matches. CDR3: CASSLRPGQGSGELFF. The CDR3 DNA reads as TGTGCCAGCAGCTTAAGGCCGGGACAGGGGTCCGGGGAGCTGTTTTTT.

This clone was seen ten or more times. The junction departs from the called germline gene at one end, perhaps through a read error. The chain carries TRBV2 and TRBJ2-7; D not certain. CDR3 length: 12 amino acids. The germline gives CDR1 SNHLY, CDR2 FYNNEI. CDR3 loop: CASSEAQWLPFF. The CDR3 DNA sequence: TGTGCCAGCAGTGAAGCTCAGTGGCTCCCCTTCTTC.

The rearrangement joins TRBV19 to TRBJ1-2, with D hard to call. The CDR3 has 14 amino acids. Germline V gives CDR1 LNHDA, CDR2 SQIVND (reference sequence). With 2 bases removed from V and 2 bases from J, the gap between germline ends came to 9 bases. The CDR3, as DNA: TGTGCCAGTAGTATACCCAGATCCAACTATGGCTACACCTTC. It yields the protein CASSIPRSNYGYTF.

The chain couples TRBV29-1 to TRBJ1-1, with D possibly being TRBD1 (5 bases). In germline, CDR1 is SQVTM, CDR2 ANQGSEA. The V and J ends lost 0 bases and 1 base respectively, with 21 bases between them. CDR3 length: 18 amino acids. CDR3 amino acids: CSVEDEKGLGLRNTEAFF. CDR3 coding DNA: TGCAGCGTTGAAGATGAAAAGGGTTTGGGGCTTAGGAACACTGAAGCTTTCTTT.

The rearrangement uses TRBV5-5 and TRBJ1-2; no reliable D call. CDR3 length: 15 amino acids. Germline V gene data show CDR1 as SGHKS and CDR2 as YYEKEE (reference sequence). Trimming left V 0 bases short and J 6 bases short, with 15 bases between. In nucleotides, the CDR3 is TGTGCCAGCAGCTTGGAATTCAATCCCTGGGATGGCTACACCTTC. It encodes CASSLEFNPWDGYTF.

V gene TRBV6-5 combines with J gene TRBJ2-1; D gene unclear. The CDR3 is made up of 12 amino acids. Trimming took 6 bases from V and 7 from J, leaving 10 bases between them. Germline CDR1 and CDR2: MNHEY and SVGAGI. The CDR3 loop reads CASSPDQNEQFF. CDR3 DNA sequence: TGTGCCAGCAGCCCCGACCAGAATGAGCAGTTCTTC.